Listed below are T cell receptor beta chains from one sample, sequenced in a study of blood T cells in healthy people across ages. TCRdb reprocessed the 5' RACE reads via MiXCR and lists one record per CDR3 protein. This table holds 780,000 or so distinct CDR3 sequences, roughly 50% found once. What was sequenced was blood. These receptor sequences come from a man aged 35 to 55 in good health. Both conserved end residues are part of each CDR3. A D gene is named only where the DNA matches it firmly. For some rows the clone size is stated as once, few or many, or as a class when expanded; others skip it.

CDR3 protein: CSVDGGKRGEQYF
CDR3 DNA: TGCAGCGTTGATGGCGGGAAGCGGGGTGAGCAGTACTTC
D gene: TRBD2
clone size: .
J gene: TRBJ2-7
V gene: TRBV29-1

CDR3 protein: CASSLIPWTGGAQETQYF
CDR3 DNA: TGCGCCAGCAGCCTAATACCGTGGACAGGGGGGGCCCAAGAGACCCAGTACTTC
D gene: TRBD1
clone size: .
J gene: TRBJ2-5
V gene: TRBV5-1

CDR3 protein: CASSEAGTGYNEQFF
CDR3 DNA: TGTGCCAGCAGTGAGGCCGGGACAGGTTACAATGAGCAGTTCTTC
D gene: TRBD1
clone size: once
J gene: TRBJ2-1
V gene: TRBV2

CDR3 protein: CASTGDSPEGYTF
CDR3 DNA: TGTGCCAGCACGGGTGACTCCCCGGAGGGCTACACCTTC
D gene: .
clone size: .
J gene: TRBJ1-2
V gene: TRBV2

CDR3 protein: CASSAQGRETQYF
CDR3 DNA: TGTGCCAGCAGTGCCCAGGGACGAGAGACCCAGTACTTC
D gene: .
clone size: .
J gene: TRBJ2-5
V gene: TRBV25-1

CDR3 protein: CASSLPGQGAGWYGYTF
CDR3 DNA: TGCGCCAGCAGCTTACCGGGACAGGGGGCTGGATGGTATGGCTACACCTTC
D gene: TRBD1
clone size: .
J gene: TRBJ1-2
V gene: TRBV5-1

CDR3 protein: CASSNGLAGIQETQYF
CDR3 DNA: TGCGCCAGCAGCAATGGACTAGCGGGGATCCAAGAGACCCAGTACTTC
D gene: TRBD2
clone size: .
J gene: TRBJ2-5
V gene: TRBV5-1

CDR3 protein: CSVTGGTSRSTDTQYF
CDR3 DNA: TGCAGCGTCACCGGAGGGACTAGCCGTAGCACAGATACGCAGTATTTT
D gene: TRBD2
clone size: .
J gene: TRBJ2-3
V gene: TRBV29-1

CDR3 protein: CASSQSRLLGYTF
CDR3 DNA: TGTGCCAGCAGTCAATCCAGGCTCCTCGGCTACACCTTC
D gene: .
clone size: .
J gene: TRBJ1-2
V gene: TRBV6-5

CDR3 protein: CASSRDGSSYNEQFF
CDR3 DNA: TGTGCCAGCAGCCGAGATGGCAGCTCCTACAATGAGCAGTTCTTC
D gene: .
clone size: .
J gene: TRBJ2-1
V gene: TRBV5-1

CDR3 protein: CASSKARASYEQYF
CDR3 DNA: TGTGCCAGCAGCAAAGCGCGGGCCTCCTACGAGCAGTACTTC
D gene: .
clone size: .
J gene: TRBJ2-7
V gene: TRBV21-1

CDR3 protein: CASSLSGTGELFF
CDR3 DNA: TGTGCCAGCAGTTTGTCTGGGACCGGGGAGCTGTTTTTT
D gene: .
clone size: .
J gene: TRBJ2-2
V gene: TRBV11-2

CDR3 protein: CSAGRTGTYGYTF
CDR3 DNA: TGCAGTGCTGGACGTACAGGGACCTATGGCTACACCTTC
D gene: .
clone size: few
J gene: TRBJ1-2
V gene: TRBV20-1

CDR3 protein: CASRTRQGLATQYF
CDR3 DNA: TGTGCCAGCAGAACAAGACAGGGTTTAGCGACCCAGTACTTC
D gene: TRBD1
clone size: few
J gene: TRBJ2-5
V gene: TRBV2

CDR3 protein: CASSVNKKETQYF
CDR3 DNA: TGTGCCAGCAGCGTAAACAAGAAAGAGACCCAGTACTTC
D gene: .
clone size: .
J gene: TRBJ2-5
V gene: TRBV7-2

CDR3 protein: CASTSGGTSSEQYF
CDR3 DNA: TGTGCCAGCACCTCCGGGGGGACTTCCTCCGAGCAGTACTTC
D gene: TRBD2
clone size: many
J gene: TRBJ2-7
V gene: TRBV7-2

CDR3 protein: CASSLRLGARVEQYF
CDR3 DNA: TGTGCCAGCAGTTTACGCCTGGGGGCTCGGGTGGAGCAGTACTTC
D gene: .
clone size: few
J gene: TRBJ2-7
V gene: TRBV27

CDR3 protein: CASSYSIRTSGSEEAQYF
CDR3 DNA: TGTGCCAGCAGTTATTCAATCCGGACTAGCGGGAGTGAAGAGGCCCAGTACTTC
D gene: TRBD2
clone size: .
J gene: TRBJ2-5
V gene: TRBV12-3/TRBV12-4

CDR3 protein: CASSHRTGKETQYF
CDR3 DNA: TGTGCCAGCAGCCACCGGACAGGAAAAGAGACCCAGTACTTC
D gene: TRBD1
clone size: .
J gene: TRBJ2-5
V gene: TRBV27

CDR3 protein: CASSGTRGAGNEQFF
CDR3 DNA: TGTGCCAGCAGTGGGACCCGGGGGGCTGGCAATGAGCAGTTCTTC
D gene: .
clone size: .
J gene: TRBJ2-1
V gene: TRBV2

CDR3 protein: CASSSRGSEIQYF
CDR3 DNA: TGTGCCAGCAGCTCAAGAGGAAGCGAAATTCAGTACTTC
D gene: .
clone size: many
J gene: TRBJ2-4
V gene: TRBV13

CDR3 protein: CASSWTGGKTQYF
CDR3 DNA: TGTGCCAGCAGCTGGACAGGCGGGAAGACCCAGTACTTC
D gene: .
clone size: few
J gene: TRBJ2-5
V gene: TRBV7-2

CDR3 protein: CASSDKQVTQFF
CDR3 DNA: TGTGCCAGCAGTGATAAGCAGGTGACCCAGTTCTTC
D gene: .
clone size: .
J gene: TRBJ2-1
V gene: TRBV6-1

CDR3 protein: CASSQNSGGLAKNIQYF
CDR3 DNA: TGTGCCAGCAGCCAAAACTCAGGGGGCCTAGCCAAAAACATTCAGTACTTC
D gene: TRBD1
clone size: .
J gene: TRBJ2-4
V gene: TRBV3-1

CDR3 protein: CSVEEQAFAKNIQYF
CDR3 DNA: TGCAGCGTTGAGGAACAGGCGTTTGCCAAAAACATTCAGTACTTC
D gene: .
clone size: .
J gene: TRBJ2-4
V gene: TRBV29-1